This record looks at one T cell receptor (beta chain) sequence and its context. The CDR3 extends over 12 amino acids. Deletions cut 5 bases from V and 10 bases from J, with 14 bases between. This specimen comes from a study of patients and donors after allogeneic stem cell transplantation. TCRdb re-called the RT-PCR reads through MiXCR, storing one row per CDR3 protein. The sample has fewer than 95,000 distinct CDR3 sequences, roughly 4.9% seen once. The TCR was taken from a human donor who was either an allogeneic HSCT recipient or a stem cell or donor lymphocyte infusion donor (not recorded which). It is not recorded whose cells these are; they may come from a transplant donor. This rearrangement joins TRBV12-3 or TRBV12-4 to TRBJ1-1; D uncertain. Sequences were obtained from blood, either unsorted or a sorted T cell fraction (not recorded which). The CDR3 region is CASSTLRLGAFF. The DNA of the CDR3 is TGTGCCAGCAGTACCCTCCGGCTGGGAGCTTTCTTT.